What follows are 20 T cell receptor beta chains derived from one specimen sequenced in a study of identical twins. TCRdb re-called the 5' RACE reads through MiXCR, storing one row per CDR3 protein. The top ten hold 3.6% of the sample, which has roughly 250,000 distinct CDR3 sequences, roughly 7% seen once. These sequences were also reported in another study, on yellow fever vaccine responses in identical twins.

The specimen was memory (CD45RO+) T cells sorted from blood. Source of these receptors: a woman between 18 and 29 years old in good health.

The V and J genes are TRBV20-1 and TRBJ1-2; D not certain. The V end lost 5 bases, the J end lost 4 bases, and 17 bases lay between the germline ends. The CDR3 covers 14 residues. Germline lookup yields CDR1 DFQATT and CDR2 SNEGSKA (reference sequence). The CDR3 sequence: CSAPPGQSSYGYTF. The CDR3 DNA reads TGCAGTGCTCCCCCCGGCCAGTCAAGCTATGGCTACACCTTC.

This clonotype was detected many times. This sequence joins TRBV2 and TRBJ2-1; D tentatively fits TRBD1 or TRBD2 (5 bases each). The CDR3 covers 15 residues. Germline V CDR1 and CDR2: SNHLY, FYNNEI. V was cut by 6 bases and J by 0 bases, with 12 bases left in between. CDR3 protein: CASRGDAGSYNEQFF. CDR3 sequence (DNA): TGTGCCAGCAGGGGGGACGCAGGCTCCTACAATGAGCAGTTCTTC.

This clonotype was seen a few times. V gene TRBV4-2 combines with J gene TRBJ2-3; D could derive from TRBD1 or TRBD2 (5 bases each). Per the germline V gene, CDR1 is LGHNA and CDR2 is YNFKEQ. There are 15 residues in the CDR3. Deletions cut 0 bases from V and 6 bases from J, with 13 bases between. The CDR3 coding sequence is TGTGCCAGCAGCCAAGAGGGAAAGGGGACGGATACGCAGTATTTT. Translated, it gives CASSQEGKGTDTQYF.

The CDR3: CSARSHRAGSNQPQHF. CDR3 bases: TGCAGTGCTAGATCCCACAGGGCGGGGAGCAATCAGCCCCAGCATTTT. The chain has TRBV20-1 and TRBJ1-5, with D possibly matching TRBD1 (6 bases). This CDR3 region has 16 residues. Germline CDR1 is DFQATT and CDR2 is SNEGSKA (reference sequence). Trimming took 2 bases from V and 1 from J, leaving 15 bases between them.

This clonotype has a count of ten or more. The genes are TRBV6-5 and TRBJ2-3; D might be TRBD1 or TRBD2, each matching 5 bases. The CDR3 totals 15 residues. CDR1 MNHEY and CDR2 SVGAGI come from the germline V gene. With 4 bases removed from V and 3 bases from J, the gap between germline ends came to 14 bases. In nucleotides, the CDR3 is TGTGCCAGCAGTTTCCCTCGGGGCGGGACAGATACGCAGTATTTT. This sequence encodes CASSFPRGGTDTQYF.

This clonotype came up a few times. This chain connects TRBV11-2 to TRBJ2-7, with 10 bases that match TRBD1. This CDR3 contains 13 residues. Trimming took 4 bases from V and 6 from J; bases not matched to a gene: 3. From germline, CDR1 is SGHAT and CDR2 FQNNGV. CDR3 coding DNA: TGTGCCAGCAGCTCAGACAGGGGGCTCGAGCAGTACGTC. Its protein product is CASSSDRGLEQYV.

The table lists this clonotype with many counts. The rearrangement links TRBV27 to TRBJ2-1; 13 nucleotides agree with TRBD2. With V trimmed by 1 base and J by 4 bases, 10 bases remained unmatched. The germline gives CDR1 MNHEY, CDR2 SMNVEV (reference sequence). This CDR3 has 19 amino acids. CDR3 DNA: TGTGCCAGCAGTTTATTCCGATCGGGACTAGCGGGAAATTACAATGAGCAGTTCTTC. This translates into CASSLFRSGLAGNYNEQFF.

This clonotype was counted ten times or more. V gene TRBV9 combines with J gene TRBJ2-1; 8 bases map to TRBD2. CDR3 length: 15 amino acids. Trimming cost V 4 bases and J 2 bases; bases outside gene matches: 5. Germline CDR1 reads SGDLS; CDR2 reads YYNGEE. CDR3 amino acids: CASSSGAGAYNEQFF. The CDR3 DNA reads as TGTGCCAGCAGCTCCGGAGCGGGAGCCTACAATGAGCAGTTCTTC.

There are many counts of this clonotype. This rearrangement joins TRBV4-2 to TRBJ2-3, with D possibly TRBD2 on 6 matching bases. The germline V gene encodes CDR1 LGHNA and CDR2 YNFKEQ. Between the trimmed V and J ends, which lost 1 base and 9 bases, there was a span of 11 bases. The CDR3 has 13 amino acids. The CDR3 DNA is TGTGCCAGCAGCCAAGGGGGCGGAGGGACGCAGTATTTT. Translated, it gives CASSQGGGGTQYF.

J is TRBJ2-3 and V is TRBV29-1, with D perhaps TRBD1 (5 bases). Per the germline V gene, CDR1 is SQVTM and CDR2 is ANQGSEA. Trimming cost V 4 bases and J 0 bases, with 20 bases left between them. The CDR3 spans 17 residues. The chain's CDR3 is CSVGTTTGFSSTDTQYF. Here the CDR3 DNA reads TGCAGCGTTGGGACGACAACAGGATTTTCTAGCACAGATACGCAGTATTTT.

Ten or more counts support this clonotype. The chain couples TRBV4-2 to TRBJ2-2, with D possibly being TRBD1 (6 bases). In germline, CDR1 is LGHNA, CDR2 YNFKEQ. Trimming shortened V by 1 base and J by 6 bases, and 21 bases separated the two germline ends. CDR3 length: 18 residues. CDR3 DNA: TGTGCCAGCAGCCAAGCGGGGTTCCTGGACAGCGGTTCCGGGGAGCTGTTTTTT. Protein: CASSQAGFLDSGSGELFF.

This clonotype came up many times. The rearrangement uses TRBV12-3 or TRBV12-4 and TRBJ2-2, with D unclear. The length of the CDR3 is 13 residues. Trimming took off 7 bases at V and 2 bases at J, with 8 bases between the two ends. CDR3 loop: CASMDRNTGELFF. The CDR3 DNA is TGTGCCAGCATGGACCGTAACACCGGGGAGCTGTTTTTT.

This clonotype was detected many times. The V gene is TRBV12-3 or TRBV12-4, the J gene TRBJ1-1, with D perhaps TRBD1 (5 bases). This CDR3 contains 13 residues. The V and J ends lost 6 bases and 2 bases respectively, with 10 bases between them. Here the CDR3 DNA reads TGTGCCAGCAGAAAGGGACCAAACACTGAAGCTTTCTTT. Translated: CASRKGPNTEAFF.

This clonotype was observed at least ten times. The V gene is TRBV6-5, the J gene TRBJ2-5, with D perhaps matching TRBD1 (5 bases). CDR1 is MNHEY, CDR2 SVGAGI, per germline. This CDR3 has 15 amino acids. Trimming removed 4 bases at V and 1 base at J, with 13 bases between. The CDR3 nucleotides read TGTGCCAGCAGTTCCACTAAGGGGATCCAAGAGACCCAGTACTTC. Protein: CASSSTKGIQETQYF.

The CDR3 sequence: CAIRLGDTDTQYF. The CDR3 region has the DNA TGTGCCATCAGGCTGGGCGACACAGATACGCAGTATTTT. The rearrangement links TRBV10-3 to TRBJ2-3; unclear D gene. CDR1 ENHRY and CDR2 SYGVKD come from the germline V gene. V lost 6 bases, J lost 2 bases, and 9 bases lay in between. CDR3 length: 13 amino acids.

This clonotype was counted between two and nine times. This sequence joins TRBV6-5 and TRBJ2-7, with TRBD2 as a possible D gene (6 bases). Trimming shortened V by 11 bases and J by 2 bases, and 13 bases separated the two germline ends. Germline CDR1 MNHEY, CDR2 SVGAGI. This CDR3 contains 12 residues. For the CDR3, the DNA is TGTGCCCTCGCAGGGAGGCCCTACGAGCAGTACGTC. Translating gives CALAGRPYEQYV.

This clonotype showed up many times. The CDR3 is CSVLRAYTDTQYF. The CDR3 nucleotides are TGCAGCGTCCTTCGGGCTTACACAGATACGCAGTATTTT. The chain recombines TRBV29-1 with TRBJ2-3; D is unclear. Germline CDR1 reads SQVTM; CDR2 reads ANQGSEA. Trimming shortened V by 6 bases and J by 2 bases, and 12 bases separated the two germline ends. This CDR3 region has 13 residues.

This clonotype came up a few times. CDR3 amino acids: CAIRTGGLPYEQYV. In nucleotides, the CDR3 is TGTGCCATCAGGACAGGGGGCCTCCCCTACGAGCAGTACGTC. The rearrangement links TRBV10-3 to TRBJ2-7; 10 positions match TRBD1. Trimming cost V 6 bases and J 2 bases; bases outside gene matches: 4. CDR3 size: 14 residues. The V gene's germline CDR1 is ENHRY and CDR2 SYGVKD.

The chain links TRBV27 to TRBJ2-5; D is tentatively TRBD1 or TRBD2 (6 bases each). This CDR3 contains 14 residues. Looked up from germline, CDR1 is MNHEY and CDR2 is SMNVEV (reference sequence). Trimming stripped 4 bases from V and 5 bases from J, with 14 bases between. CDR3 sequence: CASSWRGVEETQYF. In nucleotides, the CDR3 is TGTGCCAGCAGTTGGAGGGGGGTCGAGGAGACCCAGTACTTC.

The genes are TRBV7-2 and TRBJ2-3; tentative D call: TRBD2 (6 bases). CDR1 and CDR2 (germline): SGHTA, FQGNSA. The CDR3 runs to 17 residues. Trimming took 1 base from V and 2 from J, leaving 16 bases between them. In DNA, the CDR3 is TGTGCCAGCAGCTTAGGGGACTTCCCATCCACCACAGATACGCAGTATTTT. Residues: CASSLGDFPSTTDTQYF.